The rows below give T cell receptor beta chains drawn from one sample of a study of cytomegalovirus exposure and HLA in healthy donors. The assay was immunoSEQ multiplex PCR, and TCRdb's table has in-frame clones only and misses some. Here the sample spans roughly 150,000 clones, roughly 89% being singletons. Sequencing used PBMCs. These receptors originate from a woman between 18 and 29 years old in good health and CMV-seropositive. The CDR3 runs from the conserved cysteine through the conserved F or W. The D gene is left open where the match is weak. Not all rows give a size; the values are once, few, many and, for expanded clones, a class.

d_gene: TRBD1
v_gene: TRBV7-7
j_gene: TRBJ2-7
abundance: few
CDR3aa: CASSLETGLEQYF
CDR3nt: TGTGCCAGCAGCCTTGAGACAGGGCTTGAGCAGTACTTC

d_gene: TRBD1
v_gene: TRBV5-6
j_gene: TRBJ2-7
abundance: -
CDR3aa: CASSWGTGVYEQYF
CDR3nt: TGTGCCAGCAGCTGGGGGACAGGGGTTTACGAGCAGTACTTC

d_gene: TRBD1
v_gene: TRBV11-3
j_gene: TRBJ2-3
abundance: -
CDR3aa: CASSTRLTGSGTDTQYF
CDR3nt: TGTGCCAGCAGCACCCGATTGACAGGGTCGGGCACAGATACGCAGTATTTT

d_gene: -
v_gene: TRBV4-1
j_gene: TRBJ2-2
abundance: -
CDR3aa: CASSQVRDTGELFF
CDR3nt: TGCGCCAGCAGCCAAGTCAGGGACACCGGGGAGCTGTTTTTT

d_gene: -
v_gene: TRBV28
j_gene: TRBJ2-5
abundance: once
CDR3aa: CASSLPTSSQETQYF
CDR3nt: TGTGCCAGCAGTTTACCGACTTCATCCCAAGAGACCCAGTACTTC

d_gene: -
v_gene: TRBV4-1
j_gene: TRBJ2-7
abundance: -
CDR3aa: CASSQVPDSGDEQYF
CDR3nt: TGCGCCAGCAGCCAAGTACCGGACAGCGGGGACGAGCAGTACTTC

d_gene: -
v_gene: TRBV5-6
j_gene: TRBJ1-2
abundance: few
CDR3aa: CASSLGRDYGYTF
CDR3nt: TGTGCCAGCAGCTTGGGGCGGGACTATGGCTACACCTTC

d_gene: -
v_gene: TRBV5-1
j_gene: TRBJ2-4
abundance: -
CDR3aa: CASSPSGAGNIQYF
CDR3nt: TGCGCCAGCAGCCCTTCAGGGGCGGGAAACATTCAGTACTTC

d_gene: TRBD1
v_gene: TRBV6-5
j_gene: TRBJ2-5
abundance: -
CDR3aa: CASSTGTARETQYF
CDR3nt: TGTGCCAGCAGTACCGGGACAGCGCGGGAGACCCAGTACTTC

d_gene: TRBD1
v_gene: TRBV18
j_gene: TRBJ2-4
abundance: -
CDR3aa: CASSPPGGFIQYF
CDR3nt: TGTGCCAGCTCACCACCAGGGGGCTTCATTCAGTACTTC

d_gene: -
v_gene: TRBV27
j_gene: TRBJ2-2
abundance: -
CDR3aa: CASSFPAGELFF
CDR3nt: TGTGCCAGCAGTTTCCCTGCCGGGGAGCTGTTTTTT

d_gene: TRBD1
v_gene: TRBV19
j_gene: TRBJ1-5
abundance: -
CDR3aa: CASSIGGGQGNQPQHF
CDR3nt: TGTGCCAGTAGTATAGGCGGCGGACAGGGCAATCAGCCCCAGCATTTT